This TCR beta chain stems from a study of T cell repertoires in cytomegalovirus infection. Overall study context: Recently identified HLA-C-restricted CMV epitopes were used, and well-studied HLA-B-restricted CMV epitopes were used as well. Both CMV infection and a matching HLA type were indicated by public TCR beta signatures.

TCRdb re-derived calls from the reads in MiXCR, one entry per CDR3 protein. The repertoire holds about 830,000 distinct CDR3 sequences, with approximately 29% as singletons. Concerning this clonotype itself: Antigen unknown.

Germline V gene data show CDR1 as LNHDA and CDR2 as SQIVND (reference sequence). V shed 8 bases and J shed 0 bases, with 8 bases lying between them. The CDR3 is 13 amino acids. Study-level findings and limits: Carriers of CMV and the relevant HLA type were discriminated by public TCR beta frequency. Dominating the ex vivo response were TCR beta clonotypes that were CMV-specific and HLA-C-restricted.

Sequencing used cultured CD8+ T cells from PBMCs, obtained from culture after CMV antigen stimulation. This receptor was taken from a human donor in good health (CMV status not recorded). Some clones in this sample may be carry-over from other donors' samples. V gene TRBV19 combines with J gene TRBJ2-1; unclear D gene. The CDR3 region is CASWGYSYNEQFF. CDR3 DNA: TGTGCCAGTTGGGGTTACTCCTACAATGAGCAGTTCTTC.